One and the same sample provided the 16 T cell receptor beta chains below, sequenced in a study of OX40 agonist ivuxolimab in advanced cancers. Here immunoSEQ multiplex PCR was the method, and the copy in TCRdb shows in-frame clones only, minus some. The sample holds some 74,000 clones; 90% are singletons and the top ten take around 0.35%. The sample was CD4+ or CD8+ T cells sorted from blood, taken in a trial of the OX40 agonist ivuxolimab. The source is an adult with an advanced solid tumor such as melanoma, head and neck, liver or kidney cancer.

The rearrangement joins TRBV2 to TRBJ2-7; D gene uncertain. Germline CDR1 SNHLY, CDR2 FYNNEI. The V end lost 8 bases, the J end lost 0 bases, and 14 bases lay between the germline ends. The CDR3 sequence is 14 residues long. In DNA form, the CDR3 reads TGTGCCAGCTTAGACATGAGTAACTCCTACGAGCAGTACTTC. Residues: CASLDMSNSYEQYF. Complete variable domain (other parts from reference TRBV2 and TRBJ2-7): EPEVTQTPSHQVTQMGQEVILRCVPISNHLYFYWYRQILGQKVEFLVSFYNNEISEKSEIFDDQFSVERPDGSNFTLKIRSTKLEDSAMYFCASLDMSNSYEQYFGPGTRLTVT.

CDR3 protein: CASSLWDRLLMNTEAFF. The CDR3 region has the DNA TGTGCCAGCAGTTTATGGGACAGACTATTAATGAACACTGAAGCTTTCTTT. The V call is TRBV28, the J call TRBJ1-1, with D tentatively TRBD1 (6 bases). CDR3 length: 17 residues. Germline values: CDR1 MDHEN, CDR2 SYDVKM. The germline V and J ends were trimmed by 0 bases and 0 bases, with 14 bases remaining between them. Together with reference TRBV28 and TRBJ1-1, the CDR3 gives the full variable domain: DVKVTQSSRYLVKRTGEKVFLECVQDMDHENMFWYRQDPGLGLRLIYFSYDVKMKEKGDIPEGYSVSREKKERFSLILESASTNQTSMYLCASSLWDRLLMNTEAFFGQGTRLTVV.

The chain combines TRBV5-6 with TRBJ1-5; D is unresolved. The CDR3 sequence is 14 residues long. Trimming stripped 1 base from V and 7 bases from J, with 12 bases between. Germline V CDR1 and CDR2: SGHDT, YYEEEE. Here the CDR3 DNA reads TGTGCCAGCAGCTTGTCCGGGGTACACCAGCCCCAGCATTTT. This translates into CASSLSGVHQPQHF.

V and J are TRBV6-1 and TRBJ2-4; no definite D call. CDR1 and CDR2 (germline): MNHNS, SASEGT. The germline V and J ends were trimmed by 6 bases and 6 bases, with 15 bases remaining between them. This CDR3 is 14 amino acids long. CDR3 sequence: CASRVLAEGNIQYF. CDR3 coding DNA: TGTGCCAGCAGGGTGCTGGCGGAAGGAAACATTCAGTACTTC.

This clone was recorded once. As DNA, the CDR3 is TGTGCCAGCAGTTATTGGAAGGGGGATGATAGGTCCCAGCATTTT. Its protein is CASSYWKGDDRSQHF. The V and J genes are TRBV6-9 and TRBJ1-5; a weak D match, TRBD1 (6 bases). The V and J ends lost 1 base and 11 bases respectively, with 18 bases between them. CDR1 and CDR2 (germline): MNHGY, SVAAGI. CDR3 size: 15 residues.

This clone was found once. This chain links TRBV19 with TRBJ2-7; unclear D gene. This CDR3 spans 12 amino acids. V lost 6 bases and J 5 bases, leaving 11 bases between the germline ends. CDR1 LNHDA and CDR2 SQIVND come from the germline V gene (reference sequence). The CDR3 DNA sequence: TGTGCCAGTAGCAGGTTTCCGAACGAGCAGTACTTC. Its translation: CASSRFPNEQYF.

This clone occurred once. The chain combines TRBV6-1 with TRBJ1-2; 9 nucleotides line up with TRBD1. The CDR3 contains 14 residues. V lost 6 bases, J lost 0 bases, and 2 bases stayed unmatched. Germline-derived CDR1 and CDR2 are MNHNS and SASEGT. CDR3 coding DNA: TGTGCCAGCAGGGACAGGGGAACTAACTATGGCTACACCTTC. This codes for CASRDRGTNYGYTF.

The chain has TRBV14 and TRBJ2-5; 7 bases match TRBD2. Per germline, CDR1 SGHDN and CDR2 FVKESK. The length of the CDR3 is 16 residues. Germline trimming cut 3 bases from V and 2 bases from J; bases unmatched to any gene: 9. The CDR3 DNA is TGTGCCAGCAGCCATGATAGGGGACTAACGCAAGAGACCCAGTACTTC. It encodes CASSHDRGLTQETQYF.

The chain is built from TRBV5-4 and TRBJ1-3; 7 bases map to TRBD1. CDR3 length equals 16 residues. V lost 0 bases and J lost 0; bases outside the gene matches: 3. Germline V CDR1 and CDR2: SGHNT, YYREEE (reference sequence). The CDR3 reads CASSLGDRVSGNTIYF. The DNA of the CDR3 is TGTGCCAGCAGCTTGGGTGACAGGGTCTCTGGAAACACCATATATTTT.

The chain combines TRBV19 with TRBJ1-6, with D unclear. Trimming left V 4 bases short and J 8 bases short, with 15 bases between. The CDR3 is 15 residues long. The germline gives CDR1 LNHDA, CDR2 SQIVND (reference sequence). The CDR3 DNA sequence: TGTGCCAGTAGTACGCCACATGGTGTGTATTCACCCCTCCACTTT. Its protein product is CASSTPHGVYSPLHF.

This chain uses TRBV5-4 with TRBJ1-2, with 7 positions matching TRBD1. This CDR3 is built from 13 residues. Trimming at V came to 4 bases and at J to 3 bases, leaving 3 bases not matched to a gene. Germline V gene data show CDR1 as SGHNT and CDR2 as YYREEE (reference sequence). CDR3 sequence: CASSPDRDYGYTF. CDR3 DNA sequence: TGTGCCAGCAGCCCCGACAGGGACTATGGCTACACCTTC.

The chain joins TRBV25-1 to TRBJ2-7, with D perhaps TRBD1 (5 bases). From germline, CDR1 is MGHDK and CDR2 SYGVNS. V was trimmed by 2 bases and J by 2 bases, leaving 10 bases between them. This CDR3 region has 14 residues. CDR3 bases: TGTGCCAGCAGTGAAGTAGGGGCAGCCTACGAGCAGTACTTC. It specifies CASSEVGAAYEQYF.

J is TRBJ2-5 and V is TRBV6-6; tentative D call: TRBD2 (7 bases). This CDR3 is built from 13 residues. Trimming removed 6 bases at V and 4 bases at J, with 12 bases between. The germline V gene encodes CDR1 MNHNY and CDR2 SVGAGI (reference sequence). The CDR3 sequence: CASRPRGAETQYF. CDR3 coding DNA: TGTGCCAGCAGGCCCCGGGGGGCAGAGACCCAGTACTTC.

The chain links TRBV11-2 to TRBJ1-1; D uncertain. The V gene lost 5 bases and the J gene lost 6 bases, with 10 bases spanning the gap. The CDR3 is made up of 12 amino acids. Germline V gene sequence: CDR1 SGHAT, CDR2 FQNNGV. For the CDR3, the DNA is TGTGCCAGCAGCCCAAGGGCCTCTGAAGCTTTCTTT. It yields the protein CASSPRASEAFF.

The CDR3 DNA reads as TGCGCCAGCAGCTTGGGGACTGATTTTAACTATGGCTACACCTTC. Protein sequence: CASSLGTDFNYGYTF. The V gene is TRBV5-1, the J gene TRBJ1-2; no definite D call. This CDR3 comprises 15 residues. Germline V gives CDR1 SGHRS, CDR2 YFSETQ. Trimming pared 0 bases from V and 1 base from J, leaving 10 bases between.

The V gene is TRBV6-5, the J gene TRBJ2-3, with TRBD1 matching 9 bases. In germline, CDR1 is MNHEY, CDR2 SVGAGI. Trimming cost V 0 bases and J 4 bases; bases outside gene matches: 5. The CDR3 length is 16 residues. This CDR3 reads CASSYSNRGLADTQYF. CDR3 DNA sequence: TGTGCCAGCAGTTACTCGAACAGGGGGCTCGCAGATACGCAGTATTTT.